The 9 T cell receptor beta chains below all came from one sample that was sequenced in a study of spatial heterogeneity in lung cancer (dated by TCRdb to 2018 to 2020). The protocol used for the library was 5' RACE. Sequencing was carried out with a NextSeq 500. TCRdb ran its own pipeline on the public reads, namely fastp trimming at Q25 and MiXCR clone calling, and kept in-frame beta chains. Under each unique CDR3 protein, matching rows form one entry showing the most common genes and DNA. Across this sample there are approximately 100,000 distinct CDR3 sequences, with approximately 19% seen only once. Less than 25% of the sample is in the top ten clones. The time point label of this sample denotes: blood at routine non-recurrence follow-up after resection. The sequencing used PBMCs, collected at follow-up. The receptor source for this set is a male donor with early-stage non-small cell lung cancer.

The chain couples TRBV7-2 to TRBJ1-2; D may be TRBD1 (6 bases). The CDR3 has 14 amino acids. In germline, CDR1 is SGHTA, CDR2 FQGNSA. V lost 4 bases and J 3 bases, leaving 12 bases between the germline ends. In nucleotides, the CDR3 is TGTGCCAGCAGCTCCGACAGGTGGGACTATGGCTACACCTTC. This gives the protein CASSSDRWDYGYTF. Combining the CDR3 with reference TRBV7-2 and TRBJ1-2 gives the whole variable domain GAGVSQSPSNKVTEKGKDVELRCDPISGHTALYWYRQSLGQGLEFLIYFQGNSAPDKSGLPSDRFSAERTGGSVSTLTIQRTQQEDSAVYLCASSSDRWDYGYTFGSGTRLTVV.

The chain recombines TRBV29-1 with TRBJ2-4, with 7 bases that match TRBD2. V trimming: 5 bases; J trimming: 0 bases; junction bases outside the gene matches: 7. The CDR3 has 15 amino acids. From germline, CDR1 is SQVTM and CDR2 ANQGSEA. CDR3 DNA: TGCAGCGTTTTCCTAGCGGTCCGAGCCAAAAACATTCAGTACTTC. Translating it yields CSVFLAVRAKNIQYF.

Ten or more counts support this clonotype. The genes are TRBV6-5 and TRBJ2-1, with 10 bases that match TRBD1. CDR1 MNHEY and CDR2 SVGAGI come from the germline V gene. The CDR3 is 15 residues long. V was pared by 6 bases and J by 9 bases, with 11 bases of the junction left unmatched. Here the CDR3 reads CASRRGQGIVGEQFF. The CDR3 DNA is TGTGCCAGCAGGCGGGGACAGGGGATAGTTGGTGAGCAGTTCTTC.

This clonotype was counted only a few times. This rearrangement joins TRBV10-3 to TRBJ2-3; TRBD2 aligns across 8 bases. The CDR3 consists of 13 residues. Germline CDR1 ENHRY, CDR2 SYGVKD. V was clipped by 6 bases and J by 3 bases; unmatched bases: 2. The CDR3 sequence is CAIRAGVTDTQYF. The CDR3 nucleotides read TGTGCCATCAGAGCGGGAGTAACAGATACGCAGTATTTT.

This clonotype was counted between two and nine times. The chain uses TRBV2 and TRBJ1-2, with D uncertain. Trimming removed 1 base from V and 9 bases from J, with 9 bases in between. In germline, CDR1 is SNHLY, CDR2 FYNNEI. The CDR3 is made up of 12 amino acids. The CDR3 coding sequence is TGTGCCAGCAGTGAAGTGGGTTTCCGCTACACCTTC. Protein sequence: CASSEVGFRYTF. Full variable domain (missing parts from reference TRBV2 and TRBJ1-2): EPEVTQTPSHQVTQMGQEVILRCVPISNHLYFYWYRQILGQKVEFLVSFYNNEISEKSEIFDDQFSVERPDGSNFTLKIRSTKLEDSAMYFCASSEVGFRYTFGSGTRLTVV.

This clonotype was seen more than once but under ten times. The chain carries TRBV30 and TRBJ1-1; no clear D. The V gene lost 3 bases and the J gene lost 6 bases, with 8 bases spanning the gap. This CDR3 spans 11 amino acids. CDR1 is GTSNPN, CDR2 SVGIG, per germline (reference sequence). The CDR3 DNA reads as TGTGCCTGGAGGCGGGCGGCTGAAGCTTTCTTT. Amino acids: CAWRRAAEAFF.

Regarding this clonotype: A read error may account for a junction end that differs from germline. The V and J genes are TRBV7-2 and TRBJ2-2; D not resolved. There are 13 residues in the CDR3. From germline, CDR1 is SGHTA and CDR2 FQGNSA. The CDR3 reads CASSSRNAGELFF. The CDR3 DNA sequence: TGTGCCAGCAGCTCCAGGAACGCCGGGGAGCTGTTTTTT.

This chain uses TRBV9 with TRBJ2-2, with 7 nucleotides matching TRBD1. Germline-derived CDR1 and CDR2 are SGDLS and YYNGEE. The CDR3 sequence is 14 residues long. The V and J ends lost 8 bases and 4 bases, in that order; junction bases with no gene match: 8. The chain's CDR3 is CASTGTELTGELFF. The DNA of the CDR3 is TGTGCCAGTACCGGGACAGAACTCACCGGGGAGCTGTTTTTT.

V and J are TRBV25-1 and TRBJ1-2, with D unclear. The germline V and J ends were trimmed by 5 bases and 7 bases, with 14 bases remaining between them. Germline CDR1 and CDR2: MGHDK and SYGVNS. The CDR3 consists of 13 residues. CDR3 region: CASSNDGARGYTF. CDR3 sequence (DNA): TGTGCCAGCAGTAACGACGGTGCGCGTGGCTACACCTTC.